This TCR beta chain is drawn from a study of identical twins. The CDR3 spans 16 residues. CDR1 is MGHRA and CDR2 is YSYEKL in the germline V gene. Trimming at V came to 3 bases and at J to 6 bases, leaving 12 bases not matched to a gene. MiXCR, run by TCRdb on the 5' RACE reads, gives a single entry per CDR3 protein. The sample has about 660,000 distinct CDR3 sequences; over 8.5% are singletons. Notes on the study in general: The degree of excess twin sharing was weaker in beta out-of-frame sequences.

This clonotype was counted at least ten times. The antigen remains unidentified. A further study also used this sample, focusing on yellow fever vaccine responses in identical twins. This second study says: Reportedly, twins' vaccine T cell responses looked partly convergent and partly personalized.

Sequenced: PBMCs. The sequence was obtained from a woman aged 18 to 35 in good health. V is TRBV4-1 and J is TRBJ2-7; 9 nucleotides align to TRBD1. CDR3 in amino acids: CASSHILTGTGIEQYF. DNA for the CDR3: TGCGCCAGCAGCCATATCTTGACCGGGACAGGGATCGAGCAGTACTTC.